This T cell receptor (beta chain) derives from a study of shared clonotypes between healthy human individuals. Worth noting for this clone: No antigen is known for it.

Sequencing used immunoSEQ multiplex PCR; TCRdb keeps in-frame clones, though not all of them. The sample consists of roughly 2,500,000 clones, roughly 93% of them appearing once. From germline, CDR1 is SGHAT and CDR2 FQNNGV. The CDR3 spans 12 residues. The ends were cut back, 3 bases at V and 2 bases at J, with 4 bases in the middle. Study-wide findings and caveats: Limitation of the genetic and exposure-history diversity represented came from the few donors.

This chain links TRBV11-2 with TRBJ1-2, with D unresolved. The specimen sequenced was naive CD4+ T cells from PBMCs. Subset reported: CD45RA+ positively selected. The clonotype originates from a man between 18 and 35 years old in good health. Some clones in this sample may be carry-over from other donors' samples. CDR3 sequence: CASSFVNYGYTF. The CDR3 DNA sequence: TGTGCCAGCAGCTTCGTCAACTATGGCTACACCTTC. The whole variable domain, filled in from reference TRBV11-2 and TRBJ1-2, reads EAGVAQSPRYKIIEKRQSVAFWCNPISGHATLYWYQQILGQGPKLLIQFQNNGVVDDSQLPKDRFSAERLKGVDSTLKIQPAKLEDSAVYLCASSFVNYGYTFGSGTRLTVV.